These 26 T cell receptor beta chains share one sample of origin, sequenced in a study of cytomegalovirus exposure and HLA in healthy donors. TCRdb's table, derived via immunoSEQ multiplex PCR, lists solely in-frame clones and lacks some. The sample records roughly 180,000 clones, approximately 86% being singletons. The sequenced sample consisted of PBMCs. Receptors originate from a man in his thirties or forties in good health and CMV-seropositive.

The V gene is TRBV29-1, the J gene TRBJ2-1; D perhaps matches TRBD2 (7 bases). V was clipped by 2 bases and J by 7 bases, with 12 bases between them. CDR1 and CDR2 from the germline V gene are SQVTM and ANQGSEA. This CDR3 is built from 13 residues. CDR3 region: CSVERGGRNEQFF. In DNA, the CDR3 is TGCAGCGTTGAAAGGGGGGGCCGAAATGAGCAGTTCTTC.

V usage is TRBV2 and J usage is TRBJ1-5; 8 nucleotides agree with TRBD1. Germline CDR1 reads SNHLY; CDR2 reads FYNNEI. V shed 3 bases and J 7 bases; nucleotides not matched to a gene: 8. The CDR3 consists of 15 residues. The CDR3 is CASSEAGQGGQPQHF. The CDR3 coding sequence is TGTGCCAGCAGTGAGGCCGGACAGGGCGGACAGCCCCAGCATTTT.

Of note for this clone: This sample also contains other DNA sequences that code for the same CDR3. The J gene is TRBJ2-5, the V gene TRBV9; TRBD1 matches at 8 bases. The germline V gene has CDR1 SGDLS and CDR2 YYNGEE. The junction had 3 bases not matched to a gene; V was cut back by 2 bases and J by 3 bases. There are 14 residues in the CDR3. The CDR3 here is CASSVGTGEETQYF. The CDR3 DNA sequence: TGTGCCAGCAGCGTGGGGACAGGAGAAGAGACCCAGTACTTC.

Here the CDR3 DNA reads TGTGCCAGCAGCTTCCTGTCCTACGAGCAGTACTTC. Its protein is CASSFLSYEQYF. The rearrangement links TRBV11-3 to TRBJ2-7, with D unclear. Trimming shortened V by 3 bases and J by 1 base, and 4 bases separated the two germline ends. CDR3 size: 12 residues. Germline loops: CDR1 SGHNT, CDR2 YENEEA.

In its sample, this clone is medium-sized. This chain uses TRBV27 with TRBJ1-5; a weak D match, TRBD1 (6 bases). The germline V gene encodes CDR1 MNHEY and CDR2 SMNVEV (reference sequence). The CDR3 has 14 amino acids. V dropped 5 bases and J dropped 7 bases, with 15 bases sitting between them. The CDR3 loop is CASSPTTGSQPQHF. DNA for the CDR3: TGTGCCAGCAGTCCCACAACAGGGTCACAGCCCCAGCATTTT.

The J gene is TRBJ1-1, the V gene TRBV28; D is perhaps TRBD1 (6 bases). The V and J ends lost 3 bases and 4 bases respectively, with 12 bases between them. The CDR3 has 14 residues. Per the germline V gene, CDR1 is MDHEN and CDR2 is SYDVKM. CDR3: CASSFSGGGTEAFF. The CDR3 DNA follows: TGTGCCAGCAGTTTTTCAGGAGGGGGCACTGAAGCTTTCTTT. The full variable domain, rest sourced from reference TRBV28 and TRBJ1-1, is DVKVTQSSRYLVKRTGEKVFLECVQDMDHENMFWYRQDPGLGLRLIYFSYDVKMKEKGDIPEGYSVSREKKERFSLILESASTNQTSMYLCASSFSGGGTEAFFGQGTRLTVV.

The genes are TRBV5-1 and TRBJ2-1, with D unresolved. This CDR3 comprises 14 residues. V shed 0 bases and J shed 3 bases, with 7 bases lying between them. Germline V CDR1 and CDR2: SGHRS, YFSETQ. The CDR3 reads CASSLDIVYNEQFF. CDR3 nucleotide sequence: TGCGCCAGCAGCTTGGATATCGTCTACAATGAGCAGTTCTTC.

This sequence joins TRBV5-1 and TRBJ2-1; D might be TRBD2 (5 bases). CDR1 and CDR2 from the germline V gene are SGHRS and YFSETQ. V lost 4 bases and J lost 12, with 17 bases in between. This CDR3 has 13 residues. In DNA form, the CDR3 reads TGCGCCAGCAGCGACGGACTTTACTTTGGGCAGTTCTTC. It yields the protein CASSDGLYFGQFF.

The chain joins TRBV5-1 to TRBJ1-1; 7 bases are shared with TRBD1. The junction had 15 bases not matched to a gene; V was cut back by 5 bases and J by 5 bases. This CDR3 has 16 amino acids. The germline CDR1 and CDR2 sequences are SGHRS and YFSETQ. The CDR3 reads CASRRTGGVSLTEAFF. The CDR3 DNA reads TGCGCCAGCAGGCGGACAGGTGGGGTCTCCTTGACTGAAGCTTTCTTT.

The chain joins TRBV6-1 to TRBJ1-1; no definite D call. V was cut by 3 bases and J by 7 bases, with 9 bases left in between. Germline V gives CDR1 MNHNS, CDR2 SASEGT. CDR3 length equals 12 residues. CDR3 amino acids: CASSDQVLEAFF. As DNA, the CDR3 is TGTGCCAGCAGTGATCAGGTGCTTGAAGCTTTCTTT.

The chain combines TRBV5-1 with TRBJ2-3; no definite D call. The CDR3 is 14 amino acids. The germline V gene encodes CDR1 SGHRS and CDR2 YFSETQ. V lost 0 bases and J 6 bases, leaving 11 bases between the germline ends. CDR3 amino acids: CASSLDAATDTQYF. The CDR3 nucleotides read TGCGCCAGCAGCTTGGACGCGGCAACGGATACGCAGTATTTT.

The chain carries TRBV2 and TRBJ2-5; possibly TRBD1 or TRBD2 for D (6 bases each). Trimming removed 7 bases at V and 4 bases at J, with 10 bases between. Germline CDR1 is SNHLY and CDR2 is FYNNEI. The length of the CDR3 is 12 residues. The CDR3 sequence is CASKGGGETQYF. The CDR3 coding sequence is TGTGCCAGCAAAGGAGGGGGAGAGACCCAGTACTTC.

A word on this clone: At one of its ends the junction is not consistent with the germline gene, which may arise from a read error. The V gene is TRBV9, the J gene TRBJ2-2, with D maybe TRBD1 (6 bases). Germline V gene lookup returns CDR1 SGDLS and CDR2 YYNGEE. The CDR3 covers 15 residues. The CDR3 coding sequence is TGTGCCAGCACCGTAGGGGGAGAGTTCACCGGGGAGCTGTTTTTT. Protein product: CASTVGGEFTGELFF.

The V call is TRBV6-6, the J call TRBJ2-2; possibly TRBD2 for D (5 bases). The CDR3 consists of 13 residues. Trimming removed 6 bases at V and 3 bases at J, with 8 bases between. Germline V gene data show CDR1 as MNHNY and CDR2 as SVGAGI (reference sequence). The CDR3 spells CASRPRDTGELFF. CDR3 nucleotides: TGTGCCAGCAGGCCGAGGGACACCGGGGAGCTGTTTTTT.

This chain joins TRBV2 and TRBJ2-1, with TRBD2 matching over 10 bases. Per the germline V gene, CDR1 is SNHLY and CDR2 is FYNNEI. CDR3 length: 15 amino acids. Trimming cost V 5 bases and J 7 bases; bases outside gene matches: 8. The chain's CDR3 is CASSPGTSALNEQFF. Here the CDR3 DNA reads TGTGCCAGCAGTCCCGGGACTAGCGCCCTGAATGAGCAGTTCTTC.

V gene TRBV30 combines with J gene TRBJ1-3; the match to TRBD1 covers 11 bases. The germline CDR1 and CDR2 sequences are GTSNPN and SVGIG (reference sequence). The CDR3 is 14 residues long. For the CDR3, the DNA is TGTGCTACGGACAGGGGGCTTTCTGGAAACACCATATATTTT. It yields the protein CATDRGLSGNTIYF.

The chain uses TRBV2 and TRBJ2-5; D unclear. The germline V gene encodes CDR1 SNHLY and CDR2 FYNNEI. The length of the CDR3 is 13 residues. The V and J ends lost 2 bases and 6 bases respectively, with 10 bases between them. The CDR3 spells CASSETVVQTQYF. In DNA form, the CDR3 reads TGTGCCAGCAGTGAAACGGTGGTTCAGACCCAGTACTTC. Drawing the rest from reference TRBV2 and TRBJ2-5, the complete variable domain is EPEVTQTPSHQVTQMGQEVILRCVPISNHLYFYWYRQILGQKVEFLVSFYNNEISEKSEIFDDQFSVERPDGSNFTLKIRSTKLEDSAMYFCASSETVVQTQYFGPGTRLLVL.

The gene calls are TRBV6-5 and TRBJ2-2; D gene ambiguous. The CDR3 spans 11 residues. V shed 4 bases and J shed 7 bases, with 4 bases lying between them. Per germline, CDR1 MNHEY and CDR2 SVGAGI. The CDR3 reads CASSSGGELFF. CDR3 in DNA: TGTGCCAGCAGTTCGGGCGGGGAGCTGTTTTTT.

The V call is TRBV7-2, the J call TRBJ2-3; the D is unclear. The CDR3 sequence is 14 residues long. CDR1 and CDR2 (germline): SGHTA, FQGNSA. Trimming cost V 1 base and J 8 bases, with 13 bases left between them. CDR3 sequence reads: CASSLEGRISTQYF. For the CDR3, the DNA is TGTGCCAGCAGCTTAGAAGGGCGGATATCTACGCAGTATTTT.

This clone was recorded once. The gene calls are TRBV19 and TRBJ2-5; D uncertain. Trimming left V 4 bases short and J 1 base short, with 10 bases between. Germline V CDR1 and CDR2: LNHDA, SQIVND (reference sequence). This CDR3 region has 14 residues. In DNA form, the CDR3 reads TGTGCCAGTAGTACTCGACAATCCCAAGAGACCCAGTACTTC. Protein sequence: CASSTRQSQETQYF.

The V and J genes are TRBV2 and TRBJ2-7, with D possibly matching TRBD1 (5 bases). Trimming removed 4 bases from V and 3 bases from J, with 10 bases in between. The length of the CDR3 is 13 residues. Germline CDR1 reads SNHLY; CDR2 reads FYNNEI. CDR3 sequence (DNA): TGTGCCAGCAGTGCCGACAGAGACTACGAGCAGTACTTC. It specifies CASSADRDYEQYF.

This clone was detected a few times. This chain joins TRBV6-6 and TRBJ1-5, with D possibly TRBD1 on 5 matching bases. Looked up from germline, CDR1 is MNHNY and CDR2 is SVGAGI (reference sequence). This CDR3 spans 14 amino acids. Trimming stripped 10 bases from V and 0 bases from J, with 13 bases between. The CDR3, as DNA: TGTGCCACCTCTAAGGGGTCTAGCAATCAGCCCCAGCATTTT. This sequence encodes CATSKGSSNQPQHF.

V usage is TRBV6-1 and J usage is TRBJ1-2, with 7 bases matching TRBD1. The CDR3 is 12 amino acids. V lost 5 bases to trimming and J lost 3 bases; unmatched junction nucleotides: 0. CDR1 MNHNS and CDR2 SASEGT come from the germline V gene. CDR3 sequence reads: CASSTGDYGYTF. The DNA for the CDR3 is TGTGCCAGCAGTACAGGGGACTATGGCTACACCTTC.

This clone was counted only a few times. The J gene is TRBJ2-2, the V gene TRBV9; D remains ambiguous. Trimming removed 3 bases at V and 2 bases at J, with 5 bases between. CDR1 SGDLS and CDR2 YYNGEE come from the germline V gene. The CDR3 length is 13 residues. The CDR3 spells CASSGGNTGELFF. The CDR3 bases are TGTGCCAGCAGCGGGGGTAACACCGGGGAGCTGTTTTTT.

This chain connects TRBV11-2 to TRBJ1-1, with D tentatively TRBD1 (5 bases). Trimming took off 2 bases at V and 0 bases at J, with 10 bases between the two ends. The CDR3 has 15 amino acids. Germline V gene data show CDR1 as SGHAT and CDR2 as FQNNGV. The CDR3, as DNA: TGTGCCAGCAGCTTATCGCAGACAGTGAACACTGAAGCTTTCTTT. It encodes CASSLSQTVNTEAFF.

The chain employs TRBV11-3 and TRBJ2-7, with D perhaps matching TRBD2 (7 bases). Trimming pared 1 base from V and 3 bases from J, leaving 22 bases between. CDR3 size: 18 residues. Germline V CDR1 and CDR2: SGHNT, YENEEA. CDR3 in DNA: TGTGCCAGCAGCTTAGTAGCGGGCTTAACAGGGACAAGCTACGAGCAGTACTTC. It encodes CASSLVAGLTGTSYEQYF.